This T cell receptor (beta chain) was identified during a study of T cell repertoires in cytomegalovirus infection. Study-wide context: A matching HLA type, together with CMV infection, was signaled by public TCR beta signatures. Study-wide results and limits: CMV-specific HLA-C-restricted TCR beta clonotypes dominated the ex vivo response. Using cumulative public TCR beta family frequency, the authors identified those who carried CMV together with the relevant HLA.

TCRdb passed the reads through MiXCR, listing each CDR3 protein once. The sample shows some 220,000 distinct CDR3 sequences, approximately 13% of them seen only once. At least ten counts were recorded for this clonotype. What it binds is not known. The CDR3 sequence is 14 residues long. Germline lookup yields CDR1 SGHVT and CDR2 SQSDAQ. The germline V and J ends were trimmed by 5 bases and 6 bases, with 17 bases remaining between them. The source of this sequence is a human donor in good health (CMV status not recorded). Some clones in this sample may be carry-over from other donors' samples. The chain carries TRBV7-4 and TRBJ2-7, with D unresolved. Sample: PBMCs. The CDR3 nucleotides read TGTGCCAGCAGCCTGCGCCTGGAGAAGGGCGAGCAGTACTTC. It encodes CASSLRLEKGEQYF.